Following are 14 T cell receptor beta chains from one sample sequenced in a study of regulatory dendritic cells for organ transplantation. Sorted T cells were CFSE-labeled and cultured five to six days with allogeneic regulatory or mature dendritic cells at 1:10. TCRdb keeps only in-frame clones here, not all; method: immunoSEQ multiplex PCR. The sample has roughly 20,000 clones; 85% to 90% are singletons. The antigens for these receptors are not known. The specimen was naive CD4+ T cells from blood cultured with dendritic cells. Subset noted: CD45RA+ naive T cells. All receptors derive from a human donor in good health.

This clone occurred once. The genes are TRBV18 and TRBJ2-2; D tentatively reads TRBD1 or TRBD2 (5 bases each). The CDR3 is 16 residues long. V dropped 0 bases and J dropped 1 base, with 9 bases sitting between them. In germline, CDR1 is KGHSH, CDR2 LQKENI. The CDR3 DNA reads as TGTGCCAGCTCACCACCCGGGACGGGGAACACCGGGGAGCTGTTTTTT. Translating gives CASSPPGTGNTGELFF.

This clone was seen once. The J gene is TRBJ1-1, the V gene TRBV5-4; 7 nucleotides align to TRBD1. The germline V gene has CDR1 SGHNT and CDR2 YYREEE (reference sequence). The CDR3 runs to 15 residues. After removal of 4 bases from V and 5 bases from J, the junction contained 11 bases not matched to a gene. This chain's CDR3 is CASSPQTGRGTEAFF. CDR3 nucleotides: TGTGCCAGCAGCCCACAGACAGGGAGGGGGACTGAAGCTTTCTTT.

This clone has only a few counts. The V and J genes are TRBV4-1 and TRBJ2-7; D might be TRBD2 (6 bases). V was cut by 4 bases and J by 6 bases, with 19 bases left in between. The germline V gene encodes CDR1 MGHRA and CDR2 YSYEKL. CDR3 length: 15 amino acids. Here the CDR3 reads CASSPTTRLGPEQYF. CDR3 nucleotides: TGCGCCAGCAGCCCGACAACTCGACTAGGGCCCGAGCAGTACTTC.

There are a few counts of this clone. The chain carries TRBV19 and TRBJ1-2, with D unclear. Trimming removed 1 base from V and 4 bases from J, with 10 bases in between. This CDR3 has 14 amino acids. CDR1 LNHDA and CDR2 SQIVND come from the germline V gene (reference sequence). The CDR3 protein is CASSIAGFPYGYTF. The DNA of the CDR3 is TGTGCCAGTAGTATAGCCGGATTCCCCTATGGCTACACCTTC. The full variable domain, completed using reference TRBV19 and TRBJ1-2, is DGGITQSPKYLFRKEGQNVTLSCEQNLNHDAMYWYRQDPGQGLRLIYYSQIVNDFQKGDIAEGYSVSREKKESFPLTVTSAQKNPTAFYLCASSIAGFPYGYTFGSGTRLTVV.

This clone showed up just once. This chain links TRBV6-1 with TRBJ1-2, with 7 bases fitting TRBD1. Germline V gene data show CDR1 as MNHNS and CDR2 as SASEGT. V dropped 2 bases and J dropped 0; count of bases not matched to a gene: 12. The CDR3 consists of 18 residues. DNA of the CDR3: TGTGCCAGCAGTGAACCCTATGCTCGGGACAGTGCTAACTATGGCTACACCTTC. This gives the protein CASSEPYARDSANYGYTF.

This clone was seen just once. The V call is TRBV6-5, the J call TRBJ1-1; D remains unclear. V was clipped by 2 bases and J by 1 base, with 11 bases between them. The CDR3 is 15 residues long. The germline CDR1 and CDR2 sequences are MNHEY and SVGAGI. Here the CDR3 DNA reads TGTGCCAGCAGTTACGCCCCCGACGGGAACACTGAAGCTTTCTTT. Protein: CASSYAPDGNTEAFF.

The CDR3: CSVRGGTGELFF. Written as DNA, the CDR3 is TGCAGCGTGCGGGGGGGCACCGGGGAGCTGTTTTTT. This chain links TRBV29-1 with TRBJ2-2, with TRBD2 matching 9 bases. The V and J ends lost 6 bases and 4 bases, in that order; junction bases with no gene match: 0. The CDR3 spans 12 residues. Germline V gives CDR1 SQVTM, CDR2 ANQGSEA.

The chain employs TRBV4-1 and TRBJ2-1; D unresolved. This CDR3 is built from 16 residues. The germline V and J ends were trimmed by 4 bases and 4 bases, with 17 bases remaining between them. CDR1 and CDR2 from the germline V gene are MGHRA and YSYEKL. This CDR3 reads CASSPPVSAVYNEQFF. Written as DNA, the CDR3 is TGCGCCAGCAGCCCTCCGGTGTCCGCAGTTTACAATGAGCAGTTCTTC.

This clone has a handful of counts. The V and J genes are TRBV7-9 and TRBJ1-1; D is unresolved. The germline V and J ends were trimmed by 3 bases and 0 bases, with 8 bases remaining between them. The germline CDR1 and CDR2 sequences are SEHNR and FQNEAQ (reference sequence). The CDR3 totals 14 residues. The CDR3 reads CASSFGRVNTEAFF. CDR3 bases: TGTGCCAGCAGCTTCGGGCGGGTGAACACTGAAGCTTTCTTT.

Only a few counts were recorded for this clone. The V gene is TRBV5-4, the J gene TRBJ1-4, with D perhaps TRBD1 (5 bases). Germline assignment: CDR1 SGHNT and CDR2 YYREEE (reference sequence). Deletions cut 1 base from V and 5 bases from J, with 12 bases between. The CDR3 is 15 residues long. CDR3 sequence (DNA): TGTGCCAGCAGCTTGTTTGCAGGGCTCAATGAAAAACTGTTTTTT. Protein sequence: CASSLFAGLNEKLFF.

The chain recombines TRBV11-2 with TRBJ2-3, with TRBD1 matching 7 bases. The germline gives CDR1 SGHAT, CDR2 FQNNGV. V gave up 5 bases and J gave up 8 bases; unmatched junction bases: 4. This CDR3 comprises 12 residues. The CDR3 nucleotides are TGTGCCAGCAGCCGAGACAGGGCTACGCAGTATTTT. Its protein is CASSRDRATQYF.

The rearrangement links TRBV7-2 to TRBJ2-7, with D perhaps matching TRBD2 (5 bases). In germline, CDR1 is SGHTA, CDR2 FQGNSA. The CDR3 loop spans 15 amino acids. V was shortened by 5 bases and J by 2 bases, with 16 bases between the two germline ends. The CDR3 loop reads CASSPYISEAYEQYF. CDR3 nucleotides: TGTGCCAGCAGCCCTTATATCTCGGAGGCCTACGAGCAGTACTTC.

The chain joins TRBV18 to TRBJ2-3; no reliable D call. From germline, CDR1 is KGHSH and CDR2 LQKENI. This CDR3 is 13 amino acids long. V was shortened by 1 base and J by 2 bases, with 4 bases between the two germline ends. The CDR3 coding sequence is TGTGCCAGCTCACCACGGAACACAGATACGCAGTATTTT. It encodes CASSPRNTDTQYF.

The V call is TRBV6-5, the J call TRBJ2-1; TRBD2 agrees at 10 bases. V trimming: 6 bases; J trimming: 7 bases; junction bases outside the gene matches: 6. The germline CDR1 and CDR2 sequences are MNHEY and SVGAGI. The CDR3 is 14 residues long. The CDR3 here is CASSRTSGINEQFF. The CDR3 nucleotides read TGTGCCAGCAGCCGAACTAGCGGGATAAATGAGCAGTTCTTC.